The rows below give T cell receptor beta chains drawn from one sample of a study of blood T cell repertoires in COVID-19. Clones were read by immunoSEQ multiplex PCR, and TCRdb kept only the in-frame ones, dropping some. The table includes 300,000 or so clones, roughly 90% detected once. What was sequenced was peripheral blood. Receptors were obtained from a woman between 25 and 40 years old with COVID-19, enrolled during active disease. The CDR3 runs from the conserved cysteine through the conserved F or W. A D gene is named only where the DNA matches it firmly.

D gene: -
V gene: TRBV27
J gene: TRBJ1-5
CDR3 DNA: TGTGCCAGCAGTTTCACGGGCAATCAGCCCCAGCATTTT
CDR3 protein: CASSFTGNQPQHF

D gene: -
V gene: TRBV27
J gene: TRBJ1-6
CDR3 DNA: TGTGCCAGCAGTCCTCCGGCAGCGAATAATTCACCCCTCCACTTT
CDR3 protein: CASSPPAANNSPLHF

D gene: -
V gene: TRBV7-2
J gene: TRBJ2-3
CDR3 DNA: TGTGCCAGCAGCTTGGTGGGAGGACGGACAGATACGCAGTATTTT
CDR3 protein: CASSLVGGRTDTQYF

D gene: -
V gene: TRBV7-9
J gene: TRBJ2-1
CDR3 DNA: TGTGCCAGCAGCTTCTTAGAGCCTGAGCAGTTCTTC
CDR3 protein: CASSFLEPEQFF

D gene: TRBD2
V gene: TRBV5-1
J gene: TRBJ2-3
CDR3 DNA: TGCGCCAGCAGCCGGCGGGCGGGAGAGGCAGATACGCAGTATTTT
CDR3 protein: CASSRRAGEADTQYF

D gene: TRBD1
V gene: TRBV30
J gene: TRBJ1-1
CDR3 DNA: TGTGCCTGGAGTGCCCCCGGGACAGGGAACACTGAAGCTTTCTTT
CDR3 protein: CAWSAPGTGNTEAFF

D gene: -
V gene: TRBV3-1/TRBV3-2
J gene: TRBJ1-1
CDR3 DNA: TGTGCCAGCAGCTCTCCCCGACTCGGTTCCGGCACTGAAGCTTTCTTT
CDR3 protein: CASSSPRLGSGTEAFF

D gene: TRBD1
V gene: TRBV19
J gene: TRBJ1-3
CDR3 DNA: TGTGCCAGTAGTGCAACCGGGACAGGGCCTAAGAGCTCTGGAAACACCATATATTTT
CDR3 protein: CASSATGTGPKSSGNTIYF

D gene: TRBD1
V gene: TRBV28
J gene: TRBJ2-1
CDR3 DNA: TGTGCCACCTTCGACAGGGGGCCCGGACTAGCTTACAATGAGCAGTTCTTC
CDR3 protein: CATFDRGPGLAYNEQFF

D gene: -
V gene: TRBV6-5
J gene: TRBJ1-1
CDR3 DNA: TGTGCCAGCAGGTGGGGGGAGACTGAAGCTTTCTTT
CDR3 protein: CASRWGETEAFF